This T cell receptor (beta chain) emerged from a study of T cell repertoires in cytomegalovirus infection. The wider study: Through public TCR beta signatures, both CMV infection and matching HLA type were indicated. Notes on the study in general: In two of eight donors, the top clonotype was HLA-C-restricted CMV-specific.

There are many counts of this clonotype. Its antigen is not known. V lost 4 bases, J lost 6 bases, and 5 bases stayed unmatched. The CDR3 has 15 residues. Germline V lookup: CDR1 SGHTA, CDR2 FQGNSA. One entry per CDR3 protein, called by TCRdb with MiXCR from the reads. The sample yields some 940,000 distinct CDR3 sequences, around 30% seen once. This chain uses TRBV7-2 with TRBJ2-1; 11 nucleotides align to TRBD2. The material was cultured CD8+ T cells from PBMCs, obtained from culture after CMV antigen stimulation. The source of this sequence is a human donor in good health (CMV status not recorded). Some clones in this sample may be carry-over from other donors' samples. Here the CDR3 reads CASSSVAGGPNEQFF. The DNA for the CDR3 is TGTGCCAGCAGCTCCGTAGCGGGGGGGCCCAATGAGCAGTTCTTC.